The clone carrying this T cell receptor beta chain came up a few times. Cohort allocation depended upon clinical history that participants reported. This specimen comes from a study of blood T cell repertoires in COVID-19. Per the authors' pipeline: Amplification with reference gene primers provided the estimates of nucleated cell counts. Assay used: immunoSEQ multiplex PCR; TCRdb lists only in-frame clones, some missing. V and J calls and clone size are copied from that table; D and trimming were computed from the DNA. Altogether 300,000 to 400,000 clones are present, around 89% being singletons, with the ten largest covering around 0.97%. The receptor was isolated from a woman in her twenties or thirties with acute COVID-19. The sequenced sample was PBMCs or T cells enriched from blood (not recorded which).

The CDR3 loop is CASSFMEGDTIYF. DNA for the CDR3: TGTGCCAGCAGTTTTATGGAGGGCGACACCATATATTTT. The rearrangement links TRBV12-3 or TRBV12-4 to TRBJ1-3, with unresolved D. This CDR3 has 13 amino acids. Between the trimmed V and J ends, which lost 3 bases and 8 bases, there was a span of 11 bases.